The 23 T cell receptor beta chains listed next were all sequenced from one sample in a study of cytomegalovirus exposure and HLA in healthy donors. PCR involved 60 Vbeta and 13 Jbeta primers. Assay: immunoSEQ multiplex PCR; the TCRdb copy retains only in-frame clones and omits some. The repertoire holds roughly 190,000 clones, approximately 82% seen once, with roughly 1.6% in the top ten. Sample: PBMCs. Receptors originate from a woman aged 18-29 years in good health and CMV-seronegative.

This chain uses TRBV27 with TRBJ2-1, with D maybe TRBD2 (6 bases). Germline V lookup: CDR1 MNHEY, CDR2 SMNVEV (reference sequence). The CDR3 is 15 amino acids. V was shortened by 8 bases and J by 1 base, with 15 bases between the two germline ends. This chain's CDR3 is CASGTSSVSYNEQFF. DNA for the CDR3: TGTGCCAGCGGGACCTCTAGCGTTTCCTACAATGAGCAGTTCTTC.

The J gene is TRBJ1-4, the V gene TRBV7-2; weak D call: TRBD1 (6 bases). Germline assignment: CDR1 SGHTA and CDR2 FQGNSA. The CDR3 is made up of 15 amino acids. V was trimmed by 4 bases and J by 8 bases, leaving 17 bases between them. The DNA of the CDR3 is TGTGCCAGCAGCTCCCGGACAGCTACGGGCGAAAAACTGTTTTTT. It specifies CASSSRTATGEKLFF.

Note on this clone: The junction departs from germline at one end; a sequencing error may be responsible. The CDR3 coding sequence is TGTGCCAGCAGTCCACCGGGACTAGCGGAGAGACGGGTCTTC. Protein: CASSPPGLAERRVF. This chain links TRBV27 with TRBJ2-1, with TRBD2 identical over 11 bases. The CDR3 is 14 amino acids. In germline, CDR1 is MNHEY, CDR2 SMNVEV (reference sequence).

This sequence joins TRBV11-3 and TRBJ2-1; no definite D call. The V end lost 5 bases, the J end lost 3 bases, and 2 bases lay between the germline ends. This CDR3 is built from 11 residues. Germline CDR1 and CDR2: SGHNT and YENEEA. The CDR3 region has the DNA TGTGCCAGCAGCCGCTACAATGAGCAGTTCTTC. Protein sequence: CASSRYNEQFF.

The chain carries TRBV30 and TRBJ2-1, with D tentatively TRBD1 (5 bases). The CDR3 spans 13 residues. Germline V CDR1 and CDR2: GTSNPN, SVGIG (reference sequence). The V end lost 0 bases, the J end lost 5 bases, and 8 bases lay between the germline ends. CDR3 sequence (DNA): TGTGCCTGGAGTGTCCAGGGTGACAATGAGCAGTTCTTC. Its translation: CAWSVQGDNEQFF.

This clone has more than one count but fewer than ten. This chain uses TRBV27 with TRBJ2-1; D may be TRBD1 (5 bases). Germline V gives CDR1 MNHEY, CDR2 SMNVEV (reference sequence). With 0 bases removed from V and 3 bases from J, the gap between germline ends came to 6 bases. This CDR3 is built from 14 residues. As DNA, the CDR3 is TGTGCCAGCAGTTTATCGGACATCTACAATGAGCAGTTCTTC. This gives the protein CASSLSDIYNEQFF.

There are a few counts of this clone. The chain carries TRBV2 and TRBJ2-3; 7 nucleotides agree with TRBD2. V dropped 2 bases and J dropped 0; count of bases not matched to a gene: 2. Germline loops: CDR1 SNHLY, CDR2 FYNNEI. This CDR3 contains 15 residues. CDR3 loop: CASSETSASTDTQYF. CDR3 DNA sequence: TGTGCCAGCAGTGAAACTAGCGCGAGCACAGATACGCAGTATTTT.

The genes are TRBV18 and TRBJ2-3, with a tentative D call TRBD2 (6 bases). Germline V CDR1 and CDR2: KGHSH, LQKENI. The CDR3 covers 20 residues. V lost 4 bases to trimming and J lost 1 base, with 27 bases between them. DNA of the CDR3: TGTGCCAGCTCACAGTCGAGAATGGGGGGACGGGAGTCCGGCACAGATACGCAGTATTTT. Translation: CASSQSRMGGRESGTDTQYF.

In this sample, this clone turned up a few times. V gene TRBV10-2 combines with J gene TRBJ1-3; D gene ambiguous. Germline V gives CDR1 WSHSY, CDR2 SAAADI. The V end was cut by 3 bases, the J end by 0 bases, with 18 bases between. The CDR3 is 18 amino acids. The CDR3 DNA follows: TGCGCCAGCAGTGACGTTCTTACAGCATTTCGCTCTGGAAACACCATATATTTT. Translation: CASSDVLTAFRSGNTIYF.

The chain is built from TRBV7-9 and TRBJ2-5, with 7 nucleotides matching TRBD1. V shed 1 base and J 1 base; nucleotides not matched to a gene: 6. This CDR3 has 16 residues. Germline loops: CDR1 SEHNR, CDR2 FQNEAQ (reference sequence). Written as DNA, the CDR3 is TGTGCCAGCAGCTTAGGCGCCACAGGGGCCCAAGAGACCCAGTACTTC. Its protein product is CASSLGATGAQETQYF.

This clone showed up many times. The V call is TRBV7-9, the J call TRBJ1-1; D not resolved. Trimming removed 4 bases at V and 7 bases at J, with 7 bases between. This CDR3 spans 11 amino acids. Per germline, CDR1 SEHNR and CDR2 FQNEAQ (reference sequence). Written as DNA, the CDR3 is TGTGCCAGCAGCTCATCCATTGAAGCTTTCTTT. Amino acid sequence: CASSSSIEAFF.

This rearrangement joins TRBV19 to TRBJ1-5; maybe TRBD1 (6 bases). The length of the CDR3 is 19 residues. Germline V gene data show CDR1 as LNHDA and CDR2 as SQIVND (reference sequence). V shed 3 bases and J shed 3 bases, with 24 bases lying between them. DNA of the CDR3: TGTGCCAGTAGTATCCAGAGTAGGGGGTTTTTCGAAGCCAATCAGCCCCAGCATTTT. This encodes CASSIQSRGFFEANQPQHF.

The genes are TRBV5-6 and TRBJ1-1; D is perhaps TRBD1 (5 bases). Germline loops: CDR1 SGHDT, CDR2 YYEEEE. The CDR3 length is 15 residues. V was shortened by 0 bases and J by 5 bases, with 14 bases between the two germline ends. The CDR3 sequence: CASSLERVGTTEAFF. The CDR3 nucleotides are TGTGCCAGCAGCTTGGAGCGGGTGGGGACGACTGAAGCTTTCTTT.

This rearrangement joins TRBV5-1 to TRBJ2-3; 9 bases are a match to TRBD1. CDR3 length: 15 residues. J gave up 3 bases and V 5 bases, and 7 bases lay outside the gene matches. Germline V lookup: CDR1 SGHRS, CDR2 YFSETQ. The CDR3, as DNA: TGCGCCAGCAGAGCGGACAGGGGAAATACAGATACGCAGTATTTT. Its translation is CASRADRGNTDTQYF.

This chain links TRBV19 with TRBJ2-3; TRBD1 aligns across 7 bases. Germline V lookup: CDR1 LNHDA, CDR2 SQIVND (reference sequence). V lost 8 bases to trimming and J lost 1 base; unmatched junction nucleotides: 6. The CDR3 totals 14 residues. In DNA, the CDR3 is TGTGCCAGTCGACCCACAGGGGGCACAGATACGCAGTATTTT. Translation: CASRPTGGTDTQYF.

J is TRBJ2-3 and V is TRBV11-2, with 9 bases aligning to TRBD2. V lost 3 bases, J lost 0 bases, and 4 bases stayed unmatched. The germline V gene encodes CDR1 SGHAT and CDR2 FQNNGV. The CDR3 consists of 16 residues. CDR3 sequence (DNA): TGTGCCAGCAGCTTGACTAGCGGCCCAAGCACAGATACGCAGTATTTT. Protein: CASSLTSGPSTDTQYF.

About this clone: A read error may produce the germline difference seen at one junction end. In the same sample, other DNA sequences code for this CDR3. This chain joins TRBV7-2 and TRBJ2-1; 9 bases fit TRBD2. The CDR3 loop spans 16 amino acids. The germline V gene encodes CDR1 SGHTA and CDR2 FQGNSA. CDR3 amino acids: CASSQNLAGPYNEQFF. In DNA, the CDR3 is TGTGCTAGCAGTCAAAACCTAGCGGGACCATACAATGAGCAGTTCTTC. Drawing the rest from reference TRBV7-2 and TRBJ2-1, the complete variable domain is GAGVSQSPSNKVTEKGKDVELRCDPISGHTALYWYRQSLGQGLEFLIYFQGNSAPDKSGLPSDRFSAERTGGSVSTLTIQRTQQEDSAVYLCASSQNLAGPYNEQFFGPGTRLTVL.

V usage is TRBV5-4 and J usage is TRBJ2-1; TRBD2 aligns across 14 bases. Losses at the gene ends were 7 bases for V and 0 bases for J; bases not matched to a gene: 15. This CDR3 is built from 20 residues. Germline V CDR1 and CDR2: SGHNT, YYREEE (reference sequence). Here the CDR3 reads CASRGPGQGTSGGSYNEQFF. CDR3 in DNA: TGTGCCAGCCGAGGACCGGGACAGGGGACTAGCGGGGGCTCCTACAATGAGCAGTTCTTC.

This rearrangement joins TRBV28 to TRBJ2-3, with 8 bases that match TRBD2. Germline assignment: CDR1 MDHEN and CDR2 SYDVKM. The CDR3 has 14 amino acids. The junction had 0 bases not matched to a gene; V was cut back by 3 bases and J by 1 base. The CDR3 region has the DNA TGTGCCAGCAGTTTGCGGGAGGGCACAGATACGCAGTATTTT. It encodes CASSLREGTDTQYF.

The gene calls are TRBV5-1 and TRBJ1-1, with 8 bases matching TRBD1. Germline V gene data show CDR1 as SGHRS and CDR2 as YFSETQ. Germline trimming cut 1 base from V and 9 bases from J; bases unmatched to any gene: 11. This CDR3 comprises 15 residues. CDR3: CASSLSGTGTAKAFF. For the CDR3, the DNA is TGCGCCAGCAGCTTGTCCGGGACAGGCACCGCAAAAGCTTTCTTT.

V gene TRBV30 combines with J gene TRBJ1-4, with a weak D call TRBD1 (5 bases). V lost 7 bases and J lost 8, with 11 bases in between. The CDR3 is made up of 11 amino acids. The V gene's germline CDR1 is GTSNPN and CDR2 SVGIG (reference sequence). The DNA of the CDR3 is TGTGCCTTCAGGGTTGGGGAAAAACTGTTTTTT. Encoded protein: CAFRVGEKLFF.

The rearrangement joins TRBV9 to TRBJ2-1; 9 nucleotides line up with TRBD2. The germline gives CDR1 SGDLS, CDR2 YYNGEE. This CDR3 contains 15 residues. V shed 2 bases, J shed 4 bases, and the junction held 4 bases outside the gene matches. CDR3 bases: TGTGCCAGCAGCGTCGGTAGCGGGAGATACAATGAGCAGTTCTTC. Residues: CASSVGSGRYNEQFF.

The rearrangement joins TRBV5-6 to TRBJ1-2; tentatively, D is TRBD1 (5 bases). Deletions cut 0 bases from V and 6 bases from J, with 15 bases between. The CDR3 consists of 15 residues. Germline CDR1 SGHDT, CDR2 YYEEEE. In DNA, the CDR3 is TGTGCCAGCAGCTTGGCCGAGGGGACTCTAAATGGCTACACCTTC. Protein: CASSLAEGTLNGYTF. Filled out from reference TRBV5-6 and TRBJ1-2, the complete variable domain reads DAGVTQSPTHLIKTRGQQVTLRCSPKSGHDTVSWYQQALGQGPQFIFQYYEEEERQRGNFPDRFSGHQFPNYSSELNVNALLLGDSALYLCASSLAEGTLNGYTFGSGTRLTVV.